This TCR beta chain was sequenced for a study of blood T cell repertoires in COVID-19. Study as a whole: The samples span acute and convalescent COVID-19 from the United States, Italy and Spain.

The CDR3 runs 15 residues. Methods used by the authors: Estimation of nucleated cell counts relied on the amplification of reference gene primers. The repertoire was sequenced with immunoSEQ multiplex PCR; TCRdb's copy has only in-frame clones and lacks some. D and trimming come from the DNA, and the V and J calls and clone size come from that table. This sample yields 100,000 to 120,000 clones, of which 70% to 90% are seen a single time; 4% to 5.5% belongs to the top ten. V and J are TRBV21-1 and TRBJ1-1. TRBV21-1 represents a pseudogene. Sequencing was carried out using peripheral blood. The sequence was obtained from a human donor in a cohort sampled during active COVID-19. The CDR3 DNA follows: TGTGCCAGCAGCCCTCCGGGAGGGGAGGACACTGAAGCTTTCTTT. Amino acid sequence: CASSPPGGEDTEAFF.